The 18 T cell receptor beta chains below come from one sample, sequenced in a study of blood T cell repertoires in COVID-19. Repertoires were generated with immunoSEQ multiplex PCR, while TCRdb's copy carries only in-frame clones and drops some. The table shows 200,000 to 300,000 clones, with 88% occurring only once. The sequenced sample consisted of PBMCs or T cells enriched from blood (not recorded which). All receptors derive from a woman aged 35 to 49 with acute COVID-19.

The V call is TRBV7-9, the J call TRBJ2-5; D gene ambiguous. The CDR3 spans 13 residues. Trimming pared 5 bases from V and 1 base from J, leaving 8 bases between. CDR1 and CDR2 (germline): SEHNR, FQNEAQ (reference sequence). The CDR3: CASSRNSQETQYF. CDR3 nucleotide sequence: TGTGCCAGCAGCAGAAACAGCCAAGAGACCCAGTACTTC.

This clone was recorded once. The V gene is TRBV12-5, the J gene TRBJ2-1; TRBD2 might be the D (6 bases). The germline CDR1 and CDR2 sequences are LGHNT and FRNRAP. Between the trimmed V and J ends, which lost 2 bases and 1 base, there was a span of 15 bases. The CDR3 loop spans 17 amino acids. The CDR3 nucleotides are TGTGCTAGTGGTTTGCCTTTACGGGAGCGGTCCTACAATGAGCAGTTCTTC. Translated, it gives CASGLPLRERSYNEQFF.

This clone was seen a handful of times. The genes are TRBV19 and TRBJ2-7, with D uncertain. The CDR3 length is 14 residues. Trimming removed 3 bases at V and 0 bases at J, with 9 bases between. From germline, CDR1 is LNHDA and CDR2 SQIVND (reference sequence). CDR3 bases: TGTGCCAGTAGTATCGGCAGGCACTCCTACGAGCAGTACTTC. Translation: CASSIGRHSYEQYF.

The gene calls are TRBV27 and TRBJ1-5, with 10 bases matching TRBD1. The germline V gene encodes CDR1 MNHEY and CDR2 SMNVEV (reference sequence). The length of the CDR3 is 15 residues. Unmatched junction bases numbered 7, after V lost 6 bases and J lost 5 bases. The CDR3 coding sequence is TGTGCCAGCAGACTGACAGGGGGCAGAGATCAGCCCCAGCATTTT. Translation gives CASRLTGGRDQPQHF.

This chain joins TRBV7-9 and TRBJ2-2, with TRBD1 identical over 12 bases. V trimming: 5 bases; J trimming: 9 bases; junction bases outside the gene matches: 4. Germline CDR1 and CDR2: SEHNR and FQNEAQ (reference sequence). The CDR3 runs to 14 residues. CDR3 sequence (DNA): TGTGCCAGCAGCCCAGGGACAGGGGGCCGGGAGCTGTTTTTT. It codes for CASSPGTGGRELFF.

The rearrangement uses TRBV5-1 and TRBJ1-4; TRBD1 might be the D (5 bases). There are 14 residues in the CDR3. V was trimmed by 3 bases and J by 3 bases, leaving 9 bases between them. Per germline, CDR1 SGHRS and CDR2 YFSETQ. The CDR3 sequence is CASSSGTANEKLFF. The CDR3 DNA follows: TGCGCCAGCAGCTCCGGGACTGCTAATGAAAAACTGTTTTTT.

The chain joins TRBV10-3 to TRBJ2-1; 9 positions agree with TRBD1. Germline CDR1 reads ENHRY; CDR2 reads SYGVKD. The CDR3 loop spans 14 amino acids. V dropped 11 bases and J dropped 3; count of bases not matched to a gene: 8. The CDR3 region is CAVARDRDYNEQFF. The CDR3 DNA reads as TGTGCCGTAGCCAGGGACAGGGACTACAATGAGCAGTTCTTC.

The chain combines TRBV15 with TRBJ2-3, with D maybe TRBD2 (6 bases). Germline V gives CDR1 LNHNV, CDR2 YYDKDF (reference sequence). V was trimmed by 4 bases and J by 4 bases, leaving 12 bases between them. This CDR3 comprises 14 residues. The chain's CDR3 is CATSIGGEADTQYF. The CDR3 bases are TGTGCCACCAGCATCGGCGGGGAGGCAGATACGCAGTATTTT.

The chain combines TRBV19 with TRBJ2-6; weak D call: TRBD1 (5 bases). The CDR3 loop spans 16 amino acids. Germline-derived CDR1 and CDR2 are LNHDA and SQIVND (reference sequence). V lost 4 bases and J lost 6, with 16 bases in between. CDR3 sequence reads: CASSNSGFWMANVLTF. CDR3 bases: TGTGCCAGTAGTAATTCAGGGTTCTGGATGGCCAACGTCCTGACTTTC.

The chain joins TRBV6-5 to TRBJ2-7; 8 bases align to TRBD2. This CDR3 has 14 amino acids. Germline V CDR1 and CDR2: MNHEY, SVGAGI. The V gene end was trimmed by 7 bases and the J gene end by 7 bases; junction bases not matched to a gene: 12. Here the CDR3 DNA reads TGTGCCAGCAAAGCGGGAGCCGAGAGAGGGGAGCAGTACTTC. Residues: CASKAGAERGEQYF.

The J gene is TRBJ2-2, the V gene TRBV5-4; 7 nucleotides line up with TRBD1. The J segment lost 5 bases and the V segment lost 0 bases, leaving 4 bases of the junction unmatched. The CDR3 contains 15 residues. Germline V gene sequence: CDR1 SGHNT, CDR2 YYREEE (reference sequence). The CDR3 reads CASSLGQGGTGELFF. The CDR3 region has the DNA TGTGCCAGCAGCTTGGGACAGGGCGGTACCGGGGAGCTGTTTTTT.

This clone came up once. The V gene is TRBV5-4, the J gene TRBJ2-1; no reliable D call. V lost 6 bases and J 7 bases, leaving 8 bases between the germline ends. CDR3 length: 11 residues. Germline lookup yields CDR1 SGHNT and CDR2 YYREEE (reference sequence). The CDR3 sequence is CASTAMNEQFF. DNA for the CDR3: TGTGCCAGCACCGCTATGAATGAGCAGTTCTTC.

The chain links TRBV6-2 or TRBV6-3 to TRBJ2-7; the D is unclear. V was shortened by 0 bases and J by 0 bases, with 9 bases between the two germline ends. The germline gives CDR1 MNHEY, CDR2 SVGEGT. The CDR3 spans 15 residues. The CDR3 loop is CASSYSGSLSYEQYF. The CDR3 DNA follows: TGTGCCAGCAGTTACTCGGGCAGCCTCTCCTACGAGCAGTACTTC.

This chain connects TRBV27 to TRBJ2-1; D remains unclear. Per the germline V gene, CDR1 is MNHEY and CDR2 is SMNVEV (reference sequence). V dropped 1 base and J dropped 7 bases, with 8 bases sitting between them. This CDR3 contains 13 residues. The CDR3 sequence: CASSLYFTNEQFF. CDR3 DNA: TGTGCCAGCAGTTTATACTTCACTAATGAGCAGTTCTTC.

V and J are TRBV10-3 and TRBJ1-2, with D possibly matching TRBD1 (6 bases). The CDR3 has 14 residues. V dropped 4 bases and J dropped 1 base, with 10 bases sitting between them. CDR1 is ENHRY and CDR2 is SYGVKD in the germline V gene. DNA of the CDR3: TGTGCCATCAGTGTTGAGGGGGTTAACTATGGCTACACCTTC. The encoded protein is CAISVEGVNYGYTF.

Comment on this clone: Other DNA sequences of this sample code for an identical CDR3. The chain joins TRBV6-5 to TRBJ1-2; the match to TRBD1 covers 10 bases. Looked up from germline, CDR1 is MNHEY and CDR2 is SVGAGI. The J segment lost 8 bases and the V segment lost 2 bases, leaving 5 bases of the junction unmatched. The CDR3 is 14 amino acids. This CDR3 is CASSYSGQGGGYTF. CDR3 in DNA: TGTGCCAGCAGTTACAGCGGACAGGGGGGAGGCTACACCTTC.

This chain uses TRBV3-1 (or the pseudogene TRBV3-2) with TRBJ2-1, with 7 bases aligning to TRBD1. This CDR3 has 15 residues. V shed 2 bases and J 7 bases; nucleotides not matched to a gene: 8. Germline lookup yields CDR1 LGHDT and CDR2 YNNKEL (reference sequence). CDR3 DNA sequence: TGTGCCAGCAGCCAACTAGGGGGCAGTGAGAATGAGCAGTTCTTC. Protein sequence: CASSQLGGSENEQFF.

J is TRBJ1-5 and V is TRBV18; D gene unclear. The CDR3 is 15 amino acids. Deletions cut 6 bases from V and 2 bases from J, with 14 bases between. The germline CDR1 and CDR2 sequences are KGHSH and LQKENI. DNA of the CDR3: TGTGCCAGCTCCCGGGGTCCCCGGGGCAATCAGCCCCAGCATTTT. This sequence encodes CASSRGPRGNQPQHF.